The entry below describes one T cell receptor (beta chain). The antigen is unknown. As every portion of the isolated RNA was reverse transcribed, the sequencing read expressed TCRB transcripts. The repertoire was sequenced with immunoSEQ multiplex PCR; TCRdb's copy has only in-frame clones and lacks some. There are 600,000 to 700,000 clones in the sample; around an eighth occur only once, and around 0.12% lies in the top ten. The data originate from a study of beta chain features in type 1 diabetes. Study outcomes and limitations: In all four CD4+ subsets, TCRB CDR3 length was significantly, moderately reduced in type 1 diabetes. A potential influence of HLA type upon TCRB rearrangement remained unresolved herein.

CDR1 is SGDLS, CDR2 YYNGEE, per germline. CDR3 length: 14 amino acids. V was pared by 4 bases and J by 6 bases, with 6 bases of the junction left unmatched. The receptor's source is a man aged 25 to 45 with type 1 diabetes. Specimen: naive CD4+ T cells from blood. J is TRBJ1-3 and V is TRBV9, with 8 bases matching TRBD1. The CDR3 DNA reads TGTGCCAGCAGCCCCCGGACAGGGCAAAACACCATATATTTT. It yields the protein CASSPRTGQNTIYF. The variable domain in full, with the rest retrieved from reference TRBV9 and TRBJ1-3, is DSGVTQTPKHLITATGQRVTLRCSPRSGDLSVYWYQQSLDQGLQFLIQYYNGEERAKGNILERFSAQQFPDLHSELNLSSLELGDSALYFCASSPRTGQNTIYFGEGSWLTVV.